The entry below gives a single T cell receptor beta chain sequence along with its context. Its specificity is not known. This sample stems from a study of cytomegalovirus exposure and HLA in healthy donors. The study, taken as a whole, reports: The only immune exposure information that was available was CMV serostatus. When analyzed later, a missense DCLRE1C variant was found to be linked to TCR beta V- and J-gene trimming. Excluded were some V segments that proved indistinguishable, including TRBV6-2 and TRBV6-3.

These donors counted as nominally healthy when sampled, but unrecorded immune exposures were likely. CDR1 and CDR2 (germline): MDHEN, SYDVKM. The CDR3 is 13 amino acids. V lost 6 bases and J 6 bases, leaving 11 bases between the germline ends. PCR was performed using 60 Vbeta and 13 Jbeta primers. Here immunoSEQ multiplex PCR was the method, and the copy in TCRdb shows in-frame clones only, minus some. The table records over 150,000 clones, approximately 73% of them present only once. The clonotype was recovered from a man aged 45 to 65 in good health and CMV-seronegative. Sample: PBMCs. The gene calls are TRBV28 and TRBJ1-4, with D possibly matching TRBD1 (5 bases). The CDR3 spells CASRGTLDEKLFF. CDR3 coding DNA: TGTGCCAGCAGGGGGACTCTGGATGAAAAACTGTTTTTT.